This T cell receptor (beta chain) was sequenced for a study of technical replicates of blood from four donors. Profiled with immunoSEQ multiplex PCR; TCRdb holds only in-frame clones, not every one. This table holds approximately 76,000 clones, roughly 90% found once. The CDR3 totals 14 residues. Per the germline V gene, CDR1 is MNHNS and CDR2 is SASEGT. Germline trimming cut 5 bases from V and 2 bases from J; bases unmatched to any gene: 5. The J gene is TRBJ1-2, the V gene TRBV6-1, with TRBD1 matching 7 bases. The sequencing sample was made of T cells isolated from PBMCs. The receptor comes from a human donor in good health. The CDR3 coding sequence is TGTGCCAGCAGTACAGGGGCTAAAAACTATGGCTACACCTTC. Protein: CASSTGAKNYGYTF.